What follows are 17 T cell receptor beta chains derived from one specimen sequenced in a study of read filtering for tumor transcriptome and immune sequencing. The library was built from about 400 ng RNA with molecular barcoded adaptors for alpha/delta and beta/gamma chains. TCRdb fed the reads into MiXCR, producing one record per CDR3 protein. The sample lists tens of thousands of distinct CDR3 sequences, roughly 13% occurring once. Sequenced sample: a population of CD138-negative cells sorted from bone marrow. The receptors shown here come from a donor aged 40 or older with multiple myeloma.

A single count supports this clonotype. Given a much more abundant clone one base away, this may be a read error. The chain recombines TRBV20-1 with TRBJ1-1, with TRBD1 as a possible D gene (6 bases). CDR1 is DFQATT, CDR2 SNEGSKA, per germline (reference sequence). This CDR3 comprises 15 residues. The V gene lost 6 bases and the J gene lost 2 bases, with 19 bases spanning the gap. The CDR3 bases are TGCAGTGCCGAAGGAGGGGGGACGAGAAACACTGAAGCTTTCTTT. The encoded protein is CSAEGGGTRNTEAFF.

This clonotype has a count of ten or more. The rearrangement links TRBV29-1 to TRBJ1-2; unclear D gene. V lost 6 bases and J 8 bases, leaving 16 bases between the germline ends. The germline V gene encodes CDR1 SQVTM and CDR2 ANQGSEA. CDR3 length: 12 residues. CDR3 sequence (DNA): TGCAGCGTAAACGGCCAGGAGAGCGGCTACACCTTC. Translating gives CSVNGQESGYTF.

Worth noting for this clonotype: With a much larger clone just one base away, this may be a read error. The DNA for the CDR3 is TGTGCCAGCAGCATATTACAGGGGAGCGATCAGCCCCAGCATTTT. The encoded protein is CASSILQGSDQPQHF. The chain recombines TRBV12-3 or TRBV12-4 with TRBJ1-5, with 7 bases fitting TRBD1. The CDR3 contains 15 residues. The V segment lost 6 bases and the J segment 5 bases; nucleotides outside the gene matches: 10.

This clonotype was counted a single time. Possible read error: a much larger clone is one base away. This CDR3 is CSASTGIDEALF. The CDR3 DNA follows: TGCAGTGCTAGTACAGGGATCGATGAAGCTCTCTTT. The chain joins TRBV20-1 to TRBJ1-1; D is possibly TRBD1 (6 bases). The germline CDR1 and CDR2 sequences are DFQATT and SNEGSKA (reference sequence). The CDR3 has 12 amino acids.

This clonotype was seen more than once but under ten times. The gene calls are TRBV7-9 and TRBJ1-5; D is unclear. CDR3 length: 14 residues. Trimming shortened V by 5 bases and J by 8 bases, and 16 bases separated the two germline ends. CDR1 is SEHNR and CDR2 is FQNEAQ in the germline V gene (reference sequence). The CDR3 region has the DNA TGTGCCAGCAGCGCCGACCAAGGAGGAGAGCCCCAGCATTTT. The encoded protein is CASSADQGGEPQHF.

J is TRBJ2-7 and V is TRBV19; the D is unclear. V gave up 6 bases and J gave up 5 bases, with 17 bases separating them. The germline V gene encodes CDR1 LNHDA and CDR2 SQIVND (reference sequence). The CDR3 contains 14 residues. CDR3 residues: CASRPTAIGDEQYF. As DNA, the CDR3 is TGTGCCAGTAGACCGACTGCCATAGGTGACGAGCAGTACTTC.

This clonotype was counted between two and nine times. The chain has TRBV6-2 or TRBV6-3 and TRBJ2-2; 10 nucleotides line up with TRBD1. Germline V CDR1 and CDR2: MNHEY, SVGEGT. The CDR3 is 18 residues long. The V and J ends lost 6 bases and 1 base, in that order; junction bases with no gene match: 11. The CDR3: CASSLDTGTGVNTGELFF. The DNA of the CDR3 is TGTGCCAGCAGCCTGGACACCGGGACAGGGGTGAACACCGGGGAGCTGTTTTTT.

Remarks on this clonotype: A much larger clone sits a single nucleotide away, making a read error possible. The chain has TRBV24-1 and TRBJ2-1, with D uncertain. There are 14 residues in the CDR3. Germline CDR1 KGHDR, CDR2 SFDVKD. DNA for the CDR3: TGTGCCACCAGTGGTTTGCGTAAGGGCTATGAGCAGTTCTTC. It yields the protein CATSGLRKGYEQFF.

This clonotype occurred many times. This rearrangement joins TRBV11-2 to TRBJ2-1; D could derive from TRBD1 or TRBD2 (5 bases each). V was trimmed by 1 base and J by 4 bases, leaving 11 bases between them. In germline, CDR1 is SGHAT, CDR2 FQNNGV. The CDR3 covers 15 residues. CDR3 nucleotide sequence: TGTGCCAGCAGCTTAGTCGAGGGGCGATACAATGAGCAGTTCTTC. Translation gives CASSLVEGRYNEQFF.

This clonotype was seen at least ten times. The chain has TRBV29-1 and TRBJ2-7; TRBD1 aligns across 7 bases. V shed 8 bases and J 5 bases; nucleotides not matched to a gene: 9. Germline V gene sequence: CDR1 SQVTM, CDR2 ANQGSEA. The CDR3 consists of 12 residues. Written as DNA, the CDR3 is TGCAGCATACCGGGACAGAGAAACGAGCAGTACTTC. Translating it yields CSIPGQRNEQYF.

This clonotype turned up a few times. The genes are TRBV6-2 or TRBV6-3 and TRBJ2-5; D remains ambiguous. Germline CDR1 reads MNHEY; CDR2 reads SVGEGT. The CDR3 spans 13 residues. V lost 8 bases, J lost 4 bases, and 14 bases lay in between. CDR3 in amino acids: CASAARPRETQYF. The CDR3 bases are TGTGCCAGCGCCGCCCGACCCCGAGAGACCCAGTACTTC.

This clonotype was counted ten times or more. V gene TRBV11-2 combines with J gene TRBJ2-1; 9 positions match TRBD2. Germline assignment: CDR1 SGHAT and CDR2 FQNNGV. CDR3 length: 16 residues. The V and J ends lost 5 bases and 9 bases, in that order; junction bases with no gene match: 14. CDR3 region: CASSPLGGLASTEQFF. CDR3 DNA sequence: TGTGCCAGCAGCCCCCTAGGAGGACTAGCGTCGACTGAGCAGTTCTTC.

This clonotype was counted ten times or more. The rearrangement uses TRBV19 and TRBJ1-1, with 11 bases fitting TRBD1. The CDR3 runs to 15 residues. The V segment lost 5 bases and the J segment 2 bases; nucleotides outside the gene matches: 4. Germline V CDR1 and CDR2: LNHDA, SQIVND (reference sequence). The CDR3 is CASSDRTGGNTEAFF. CDR3 coding DNA: TGTGCCAGTAGTGATCGGACAGGGGGCAACACTGAAGCTTTCTTT.

The chain recombines TRBV24-1 with TRBJ2-1, with 10 bases identical to TRBD2. Germline CDR1 and CDR2: KGHDR and SFDVKD. V shed 4 bases and J 3 bases; nucleotides not matched to a gene: 8. The CDR3 is made up of 17 amino acids. The CDR3 spells CATSDASGSAGYNEQFF. The CDR3 DNA follows: TGTGCCACCAGTGACGCTAGCGGGAGTGCCGGCTACAATGAGCAGTTCTTC.

This clonotype was observed a handful of times. J is TRBJ2-1 and V is TRBV5-1; 9 bases fit TRBD2. In germline, CDR1 is SGHRS, CDR2 YFSETQ. V dropped 0 bases and J dropped 9; count of bases not matched to a gene: 7. CDR3 length: 15 residues. This chain's CDR3 is CASSLDPSGTLEQFF. The DNA for the CDR3 is TGCGCCAGCAGCTTGGACCCTAGCGGGACCCTTGAGCAGTTCTTC.

Many counts were recorded for this clonotype. The chain recombines TRBV7-9 with TRBJ2-7, with a tentative D call TRBD1 (5 bases). The CDR3 extends over 14 amino acids. Trimming cost V 2 bases and J 3 bases, with 11 bases left between them. Germline assignment: CDR1 SEHNR and CDR2 FQNEAQ (reference sequence). The CDR3 protein is CASSLSQAGYEQYF. Here the CDR3 DNA reads TGTGCCAGCAGCTTATCACAGGCAGGCTACGAGCAGTACTTC.

For this clonotype: Just one base apart from a much larger clone, this may be a read error. This chain connects TRBV6-1 to TRBJ2-1; no definite D call. This CDR3 is built from 16 residues. Germline CDR1 and CDR2: MNHNS and SASEGT. In nucleotides, the CDR3 is TGTGCCAGCAGTCCCCGCCGCGAGAGCTCCTACAATGAGCGGTTCTTC. Translated: CASSPRRESSYNERFF.